The rows below give T cell receptor beta chains drawn from one sample of a study of T cell responses to AZD1222 COVID-19 vaccine. Profiled with immunoSEQ multiplex PCR; TCRdb holds only in-frame clones, not every one. The sample has 75,000 to 95,000 clones, roughly 84% seen once. The sample in question was peripheral blood, obtained on day 0 of AZD1222 vaccination. These receptors were collected from an adult in good health. CDR3s include the opening cysteine and the closing phenylalanine or tryptophan. The size field is filled for only some rows; it gives once, few, many or a size class.

>TRBV7-2|TRBJ2-2|-
CASSLAWLTGELFF
>TRBV11-2|TRBJ2-1|-
CASSLAQLASYNEQFF
>TRBV7-2|TRBJ2-1|-
CASSFNRDNEQFF
>TRBV7-9|TRBJ1-6|-
CASSLRGVSADNSPLHF
>TRBV19|TRBJ2-3|-
CASSTGLAGGSDTQYF
>TRBV2|TRBJ2-3|-
CASHILAGGSTDTQYF
>TRBV5-1|TRBJ1-5|-
CASSPGTGDQPQHF
>TRBV4-1|TRBJ2-7|-
CASSQEGYEQYF
>TRBV18|TRBJ1-6|-
CASSQGQGDNSPLHF
>TRBV29-1|TRBJ2-2|-
CSVVPQGSGELFF
>TRBV25-1|TRBJ1-1|-
CASSGLRGAGRAEAFF
>TRBV4-2|TRBJ2-2|many
CASSQRHDTGELFF
>TRBV6-2/TRBV6-3|TRBJ1-6|-
CASSLRQTYNSPLHF
>TRBV3-1/TRBV3-2|TRBJ2-1|-
CASSDWSGSYEQFF
>TRBV5-1|TRBJ2-7|-
CASSWTSSGGSYEQYF
>TRBV29-1|TRBJ2-1|-
CSVGKPTYYNEQFF
>TRBV12-3/TRBV12-4|TRBJ1-2|-
CASSPGEYGYTF
>TRBV12-3/TRBV12-4|TRBJ1-5|-
CATSRGANQPQHF
>TRBV6-2/TRBV6-3|TRBJ2-7|few
CASSYPTGRSNEQYF
>TRBV4-1|TRBJ2-1|-
CASSARLSGGSYNEQFF
>TRBV5-1|TRBJ2-1|-
CASRRTSDSYNEQFF
>TRBV19|TRBJ2-1|-
CASSIFSSYNEQFF
>TRBV18|TRBJ2-7|-
CASSSRAYEQYF
>TRBV7-2|TRBJ1-3|-
CASSLNGVHSGNTIYF
>TRBV20-1|TRBJ2-3|-
CSASFIHQSDTDTQYF
>TRBV30|TRBJ1-1|-
CAWLGQSDTEAFF
>TRBV18|TRBJ1-1|-
CASSPPSGVNTEAFF
>TRBV6-5|TRBJ2-5|-
CASSSAGRQETQYF
>TRBV5-1|TRBJ2-1|-
CASSLANGGNEQFF
>TRBV27|TRBJ2-1|-
CASSPYPRYIDEQFF
>TRBV19|TRBJ2-3|-
CASDLERGVSTDTQYF
>TRBV18|TRBJ1-5|-
CASSPPPDSNQPQHF
>TRBV11-3|TRBJ2-1|-
CASSLDPLGVPYNEQFF
>TRBV12-3/TRBV12-4|TRBJ1-4|-
CASSFREYEKLFF
>TRBV6-1|TRBJ2-7|few
CASSEIGLAGWYEQYF
>TRBV27|TRBJ1-2|-
CASSMGGGHNYGYTF
>TRBV11-2|TRBJ2-6|-
CASSSHRGQSSGANVLTF
>TRBV28|TRBJ2-1|-
CASSLGVAGGDEQFF
>TRBV7-8|TRBJ1-1|-
CASSSTLIAPGRAFF
>TRBV3-1/TRBV3-2|TRBJ2-2|once
CASSQNPGFTGELFF
>TRBV5-1|TRBJ1-5|few
CASSSGTENQPQHF
>TRBV7-3|TRBJ2-7|-
CASSLGVSPYEQYF
>TRBV5-5|TRBJ2-3|-
CASSLGGTTDTQYF
>TRBV27|TRBJ1-5|-
CASSLSGAPSNQPQHF
>TRBV9|TRBJ1-3|-
CASSVATGGQALGNTIYF
>TRBV7-9|TRBJ2-3|-
CASSLEGIADTQYF
>TRBV30|TRBJ1-4|few
CAWDGTPRPEKLFF
>TRBV14|TRBJ2-5|few
CASRAGGPGKTQYF
>TRBV30|TRBJ2-1|-
CAWKGLAVNEQFF
>TRBV7-6|TRBJ2-2|-
CASSTIRTVNTGELFF
>TRBV24-1|TRBJ1-5|-
CATSDGNQPQHF
>TRBV7-3|TRBJ1-5|-
CASSLDSNQPQHF
>TRBV5-4|TRBJ1-4|once
CASSLAGGAGEKLFF
>TRBV28|TRBJ1-2|once
CASSLPDRDGGYTF
>TRBV2|TRBJ1-3|-
CASSQGTNPSTIYF
>TRBV28|TRBJ1-5|-
CASSLPRYGGTQPQHF
>TRBV6-6|TRBJ1-2|once
CASSPDRGISGYTF
>TRBV28|TRBJ2-2|-
CASSLSATGELFF
>TRBV5-1|TRBJ1-4|-
CASSSHRDRGRSEEKLFF